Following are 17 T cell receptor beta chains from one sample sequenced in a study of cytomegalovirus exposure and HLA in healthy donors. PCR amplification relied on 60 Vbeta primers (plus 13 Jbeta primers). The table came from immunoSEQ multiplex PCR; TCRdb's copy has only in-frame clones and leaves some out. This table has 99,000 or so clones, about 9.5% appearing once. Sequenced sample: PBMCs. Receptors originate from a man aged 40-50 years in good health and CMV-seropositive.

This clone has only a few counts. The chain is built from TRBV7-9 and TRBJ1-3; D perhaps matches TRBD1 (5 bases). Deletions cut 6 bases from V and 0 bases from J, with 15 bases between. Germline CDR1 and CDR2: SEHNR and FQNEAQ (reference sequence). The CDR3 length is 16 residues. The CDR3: CASSPPRASSGNTIYF. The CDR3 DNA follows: TGTGCCAGCAGTCCCCCCAGGGCCAGCTCTGGAAACACCATATATTTT.

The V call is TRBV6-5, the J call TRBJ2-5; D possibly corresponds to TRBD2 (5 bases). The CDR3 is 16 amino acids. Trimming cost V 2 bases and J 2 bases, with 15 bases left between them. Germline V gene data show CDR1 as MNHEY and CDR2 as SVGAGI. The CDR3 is CASSYQAPTGQETQYF. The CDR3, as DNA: TGTGCCAGCAGTTACCAGGCCCCGACGGGGCAAGAGACCCAGTACTTC.

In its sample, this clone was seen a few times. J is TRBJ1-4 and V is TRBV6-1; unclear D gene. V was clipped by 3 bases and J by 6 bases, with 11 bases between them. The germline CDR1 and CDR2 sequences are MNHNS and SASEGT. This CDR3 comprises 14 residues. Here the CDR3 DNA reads TGTGCCAGCAGTGAGCGAGGGAACGATGAAAAACTGTTTTTT. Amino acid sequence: CASSERGNDEKLFF.

This CDR3 reads CASSIPGVSTDTQYF. The CDR3 DNA reads TGTGCCAGTAGTATTCCAGGGGTTAGCACAGATACGCAGTATTTT. The chain carries TRBV19 and TRBJ2-3, with a possible D match to TRBD1 (6 bases). Between the trimmed V and J ends, which lost 3 bases and 0 bases, there was a span of 10 bases. This CDR3 is built from 15 residues. Per germline, CDR1 LNHDA and CDR2 SQIVND (reference sequence).

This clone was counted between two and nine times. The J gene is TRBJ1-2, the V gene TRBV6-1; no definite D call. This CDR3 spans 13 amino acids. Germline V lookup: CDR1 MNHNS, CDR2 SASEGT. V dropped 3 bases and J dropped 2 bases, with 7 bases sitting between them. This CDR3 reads CASSDRGNYGYTF. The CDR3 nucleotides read TGTGCCAGCAGTGATCGGGGAAACTATGGCTACACCTTC.

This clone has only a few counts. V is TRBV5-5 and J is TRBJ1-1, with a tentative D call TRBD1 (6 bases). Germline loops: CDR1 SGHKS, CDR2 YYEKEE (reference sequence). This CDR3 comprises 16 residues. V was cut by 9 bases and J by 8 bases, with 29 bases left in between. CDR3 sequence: CATPRRGGGFITEAFF. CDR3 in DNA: TGTGCCACCCCACGACGCGGGGGCGGCTTCATCACCGAAGCTTTCTTT.

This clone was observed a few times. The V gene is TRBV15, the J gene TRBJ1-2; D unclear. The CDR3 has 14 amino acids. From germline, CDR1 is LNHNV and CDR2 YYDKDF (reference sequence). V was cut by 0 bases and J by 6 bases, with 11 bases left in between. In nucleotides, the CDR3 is TGTGCCACCAGCAGAGATCTCCGAGGGAATGGCTACACCTTC. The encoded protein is CATSRDLRGNGYTF.

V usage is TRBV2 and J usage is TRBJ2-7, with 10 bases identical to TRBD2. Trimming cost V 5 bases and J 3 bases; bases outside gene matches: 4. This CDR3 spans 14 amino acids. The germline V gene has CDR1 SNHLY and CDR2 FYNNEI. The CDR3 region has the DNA TGTGCCAGCAGTAGCGGGAGGGACAGCTACGAGCAGTACTTC. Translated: CASSSGRDSYEQYF. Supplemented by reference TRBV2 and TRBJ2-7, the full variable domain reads EPEVTQTPSHQVTQMGQEVILRCVPISNHLYFYWYRQILGQKVEFLVSFYNNEISEKSEIFDDQFSVERPDGSNFTLKIRSTKLEDSAMYFCASSSGRDSYEQYFGPGTRLTVT.

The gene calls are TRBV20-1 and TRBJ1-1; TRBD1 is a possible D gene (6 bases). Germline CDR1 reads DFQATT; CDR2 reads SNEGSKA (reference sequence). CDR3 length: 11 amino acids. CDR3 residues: CRGTKNTEAFF. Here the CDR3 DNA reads TGCAGGGGGACAAAGAACACTGAAGCTTTCTTT.

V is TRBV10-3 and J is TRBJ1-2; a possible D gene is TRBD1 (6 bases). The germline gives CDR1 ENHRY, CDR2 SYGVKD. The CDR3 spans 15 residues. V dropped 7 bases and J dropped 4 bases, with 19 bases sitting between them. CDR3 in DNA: TGTGCCATCATTCATCGGGACACCGCTTTCTATGGCTACACCTTC. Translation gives CAIIHRDTAFYGYTF.

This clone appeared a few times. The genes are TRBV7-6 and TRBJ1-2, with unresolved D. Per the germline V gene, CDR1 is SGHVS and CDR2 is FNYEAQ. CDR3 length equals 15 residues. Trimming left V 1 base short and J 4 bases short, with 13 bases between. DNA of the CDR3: TGTGCCAGCAGCTTAGGTCGCGAGGGAGCCTATGGCTACACCTTC. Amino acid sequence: CASSLGREGAYGYTF.

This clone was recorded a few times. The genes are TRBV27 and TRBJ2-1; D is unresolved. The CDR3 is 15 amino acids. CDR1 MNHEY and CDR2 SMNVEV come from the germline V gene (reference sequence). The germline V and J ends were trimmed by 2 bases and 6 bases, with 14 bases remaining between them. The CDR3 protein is CASSLEALSLNEQFF. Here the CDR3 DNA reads TGTGCCAGCAGTTTAGAAGCGTTGTCGCTCAATGAGCAGTTCTTC.

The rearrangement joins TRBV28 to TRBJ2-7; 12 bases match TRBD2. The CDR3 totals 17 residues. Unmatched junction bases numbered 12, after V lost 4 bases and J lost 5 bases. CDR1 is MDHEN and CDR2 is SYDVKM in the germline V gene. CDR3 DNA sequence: TGTGCCAGCAGTTCCAACCTAGCGGGAGGGTCTCGGAACGAGCAGTACTTC. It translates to CASSSNLAGGSRNEQYF. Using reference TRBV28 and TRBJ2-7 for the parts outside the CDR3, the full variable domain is DVKVTQSSRYLVKRTGEKVFLECVQDMDHENMFWYRQDPGLGLRLIYFSYDVKMKEKGDIPEGYSVSREKKERFSLILESASTNQTSMYLCASSSNLAGGSRNEQYFGPGTRLTVT.

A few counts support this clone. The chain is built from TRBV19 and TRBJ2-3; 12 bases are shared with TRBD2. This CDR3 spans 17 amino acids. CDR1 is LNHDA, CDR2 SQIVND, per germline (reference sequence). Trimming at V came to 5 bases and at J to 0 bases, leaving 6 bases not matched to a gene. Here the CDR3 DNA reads TGTGCCAGTAGTCTAGCGGGAGGGCTCGTTAGCACAGATACGCAGTATTTT. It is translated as CASSLAGGLVSTDTQYF.

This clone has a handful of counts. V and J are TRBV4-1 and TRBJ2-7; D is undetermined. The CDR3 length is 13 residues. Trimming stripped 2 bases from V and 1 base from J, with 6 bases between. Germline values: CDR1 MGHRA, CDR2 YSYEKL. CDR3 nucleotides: TGCGCCAGCAGCCAATTAGTTTCCTACGAGCAGTACTTC. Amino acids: CASSQLVSYEQYF.

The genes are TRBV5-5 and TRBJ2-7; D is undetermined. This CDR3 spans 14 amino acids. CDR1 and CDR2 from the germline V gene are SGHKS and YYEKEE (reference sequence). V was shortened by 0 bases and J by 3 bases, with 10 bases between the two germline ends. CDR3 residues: CASSLDPVLYEQYF. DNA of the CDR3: TGTGCCAGCAGCTTGGACCCGGTCCTCTACGAGCAGTACTTC.

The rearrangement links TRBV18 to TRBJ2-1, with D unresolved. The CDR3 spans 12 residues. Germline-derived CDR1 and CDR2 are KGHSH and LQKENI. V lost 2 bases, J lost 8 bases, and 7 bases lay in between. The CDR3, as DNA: TGTGCCAGCTCACCAGGAAGCGATGAGCAGTTCTTC. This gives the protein CASSPGSDEQFF.